The 28 T cell receptor beta chains listed next were all sequenced from one sample in a study of blood T cell repertoires in COVID-19. Some clones are missing from TCRdb's copy, which holds only in-frame ones; the method was immunoSEQ multiplex PCR. In the table there are around 280,000 clones, around nine tenths of which are singletons. The sequencing input was peripheral blood. Receptors were obtained from a woman in her twenties or thirties with COVID-19, enrolled during active disease.

The genes are TRBV29-1 and TRBJ2-3; a possible D gene is TRBD2 (6 bases). From germline, CDR1 is SQVTM and CDR2 ANQGSEA. CDR3 length equals 14 residues. Trimming cost V 3 bases and J 1 base, with 11 bases left between them. CDR3 bases: TGCAGCGTTGACGGAGGGATAGGCACAGATACGCAGTATTTT. Amino acid sequence: CSVDGGIGTDTQYF.

The genes are TRBV6-5 and TRBJ2-7; 11 bases map to TRBD1. Germline V gene data show CDR1 as MNHEY and CDR2 as SVGAGI. This CDR3 is built from 15 residues. V was pared by 2 bases and J by 0 bases, with 0 bases of the junction left unmatched. The CDR3 loop reads CASSYGTGGSYEQYF. Written as DNA, the CDR3 is TGTGCCAGCAGTTACGGGACAGGGGGCTCCTACGAGCAGTACTTC.

The chain couples TRBV3-1 (or the pseudogene TRBV3-2) to TRBJ1-2, with TRBD1 matching over 12 bases. Germline loops: CDR1 LGHDT, CDR2 YNNKEL (reference sequence). Losses at the gene ends were 1 base for V and 8 bases for J; bases not matched to a gene: 8. The CDR3 is made up of 16 amino acids. The CDR3 spells CASSQGPPGQGAGYTF. CDR3 nucleotide sequence: TGTGCCAGCAGCCAAGGTCCCCCGGGACAGGGGGCAGGCTACACCTTC.

This chain links TRBV19 with TRBJ1-5, with a possible D match to TRBD1 (5 bases). V shed 6 bases and J shed 7 bases, with 10 bases lying between them. From germline, CDR1 is LNHDA and CDR2 SQIVND (reference sequence). The CDR3 is 12 amino acids. CDR3 DNA sequence: TGTGCCAGTAGGCGGGGGGGGCAGCCCCAGCATTTT. Translation gives CASRRGGQPQHF.

This clone was detected only a few times. The rearrangement links TRBV2 to TRBJ1-2, with 8 bases identical to TRBD1. Trimming cost V 2 bases and J 8 bases; bases outside gene matches: 10. The CDR3 is made up of 15 amino acids. Germline V gene data show CDR1 as SNHLY and CDR2 as FYNNEI. CDR3 in DNA: TGTGCCAGCAGTGAAAGCCTGACAGGGGCGCAGGGCTACACCTTC. It codes for CASSESLTGAQGYTF. The full variable domain, rest sourced from reference TRBV2 and TRBJ1-2, is EPEVTQTPSHQVTQMGQEVILRCVPISNHLYFYWYRQILGQKVEFLVSFYNNEISEKSEIFDDQFSVERPDGSNFTLKIRSTKLEDSAMYFCASSESLTGAQGYTFGSGTRLTVV.

This rearrangement joins TRBV10-2 to TRBJ1-5; 8 bases fit TRBD1. Germline-derived CDR1 and CDR2 are WSHSY and SAAADI. The CDR3 totals 13 residues. The J segment lost 6 bases and the V segment lost 3 bases, leaving 1 base of the junction unmatched. The CDR3 is CASSDRGRQPQHF. Here the CDR3 DNA reads TGCGCCAGCAGTGACAGGGGGCGTCAGCCCCAGCATTTT.

This clone was seen a single time. V is TRBV4-1 and J is TRBJ2-1; possibly TRBD2 for D (5 bases). The CDR3 sequence is 16 residues long. Germline CDR1 reads MGHRA; CDR2 reads YSYEKL. V was clipped by 4 bases and J by 4 bases, with 17 bases between them. The CDR3 region has the DNA TGCGCCAGCAGCCCGAATGGGATAGCGTTATACAATGAGCAGTTCTTC. Translated, it gives CASSPNGIALYNEQFF.

This chain uses TRBV20-1 with TRBJ2-3; no firm D call. V dropped 3 bases and J dropped 4 bases, with 5 bases sitting between them. The CDR3 runs 11 residues. Germline V gives CDR1 DFQATT, CDR2 SNEGSKA (reference sequence). The CDR3 sequence is CSARRSDTQYF. In DNA, the CDR3 is TGCAGTGCTAGGCGGTCAGATACGCAGTATTTT.

The genes are TRBV4-1 and TRBJ2-5, with D possibly TRBD2 on 6 matching bases. Germline CDR1 is MGHRA and CDR2 is YSYEKL. The CDR3 sequence is 14 residues long. Trimming stripped 1 base from V and 3 bases from J, with 9 bases between. The CDR3 spells CASSQGGEEETQYF. The CDR3 DNA is TGCGCCAGCAGCCAAGGCGGGGAGGAAGAGACCCAGTACTTC.

V gene TRBV6-5 combines with J gene TRBJ2-7, with a weak D call TRBD2 (7 bases). V gave up 7 bases and J gave up 2 bases, with 12 bases separating them. Looked up from germline, CDR1 is MNHEY and CDR2 is SVGAGI. This CDR3 has 13 residues. The CDR3 reads CASTRGATYEQYF. In DNA, the CDR3 is TGTGCCAGCACCCGGGGGGCCACCTACGAGCAGTACTTC.

The chain uses TRBV12-3 or TRBV12-4 and TRBJ2-7; a possible D gene is TRBD1 (6 bases). V was shortened by 7 bases and J by 5 bases, with 12 bases between the two germline ends. The CDR3 loop spans 12 amino acids. The CDR3 nucleotides read TGTGCCAGCACGGAACAGGGAGACGAGCAGTACTTC. This sequence encodes CASTEQGDEQYF.

The table lists this clone with a count of one. As DNA, the CDR3 is TGTGCCAGCAGCTTAGAGTACGACAGGGGGGTTGGTGGCTACACCTTC. Translated: CASSLEYDRGVGGYTF. The chain joins TRBV7-9 to TRBJ1-2; 9 bases are a match to TRBD1. CDR1 and CDR2 (germline): SEHNR, FQNEAQ (reference sequence). V was pared by 1 base and J by 7 bases, with 10 bases of the junction left unmatched. The CDR3 consists of 16 residues. Using reference TRBV7-9 and TRBJ1-2 for the parts outside the CDR3, the full variable domain is DTGVSQNPRHKITKRGQNVTFRCDPISEHNRLYWYRQTLGQGPEFLTYFQNEAQLEKSRLLSDRFSAERPKGSFSTLEIQRTEQGDSAMYLCASSLEYDRGVGGYTFGSGTRLTVV.

The chain joins TRBV27 to TRBJ2-5; no definite D call. Germline V gene data show CDR1 as MNHEY and CDR2 as SMNVEV (reference sequence). V was shortened by 3 bases and J by 0 bases, with 5 bases between the two germline ends. The CDR3 length is 13 residues. The CDR3, as DNA: TGTGCCAGCAGTTTTTCGTACCAAGAGACCCAGTACTTC. It yields the protein CASSFSYQETQYF.

This chain links TRBV7-2 with TRBJ2-2, with 9 bases identical to TRBD2. The CDR3 is made up of 16 amino acids. Germline V gene sequence: CDR1 SGHTA, CDR2 FQGNSA. Germline trimming cut 5 bases from V and 6 bases from J; bases unmatched to any gene: 10. The chain's CDR3 is CASSPDSGSGSGELFF. CDR3 in DNA: TGTGCCAGCAGCCCAGATAGCGGGAGCGGGTCCGGGGAGCTGTTTTTT. Looking up the rest from reference TRBV7-2 and TRBJ2-2 gives the full variable domain: GAGVSQSPSNKVTEKGKDVELRCDPISGHTALYWYRQSLGQGLEFLIYFQGNSAPDKSGLPSDRFSAERTGGSVSTLTIQRTQQEDSAVYLCASSPDSGSGSGELFFGEGSRLTVL.

The chain uses TRBV19 and TRBJ2-5, with a possible D match to TRBD1 (5 bases). This CDR3 is 13 amino acids long. Trimming pared 2 bases from V and 7 bases from J, leaving 11 bases between. Germline V gene sequence: CDR1 LNHDA, CDR2 SQIVND (reference sequence). For the CDR3, the DNA is TGTGCCAGTAGTATAACAGGTAGTGGGACCCAGTACTTC. As protein: CASSITGSGTQYF.

The chain uses TRBV28 and TRBJ2-7; TRBD1 matches at 7 bases. The CDR3 is 14 amino acids. The junction had 4 bases not matched to a gene; V was cut back by 3 bases and J by 2 bases. CDR1 is MDHEN, CDR2 SYDVKM, per germline. The CDR3 here is CASSFLGTAYEQYF. CDR3 sequence (DNA): TGTGCCAGCAGTTTTCTCGGGACAGCCTACGAGCAGTACTTC. The whole variable domain, remainder taken from reference TRBV28 and TRBJ2-7, is DVKVTQSSRYLVKRTGEKVFLECVQDMDHENMFWYRQDPGLGLRLIYFSYDVKMKEKGDIPEGYSVSREKKERFSLILESASTNQTSMYLCASSFLGTAYEQYFGPGTRLTVT.

This chain links TRBV11-3 with TRBJ2-1, with D possibly matching TRBD1 (6 bases). Germline V gene lookup returns CDR1 SGHNT and CDR2 YENEEA. V was trimmed by 1 base and J by 8 bases, leaving 12 bases between them. The CDR3 covers 14 residues. DNA of the CDR3: TGTGCCAGCAGCTTAGTGGGCAGGGGAGATGAGCAGTTCTTC. Translation: CASSLVGRGDEQFF.

This clone came up once. V and J are TRBV2 and TRBJ1-5; D not resolved. CDR1 and CDR2 from the germline V gene are SNHLY and FYNNEI. V was clipped by 5 bases and J by 4 bases, with 6 bases between them. This CDR3 has 12 amino acids. CDR3 nucleotide sequence: TGTGCCAGCAGTTGGCCTAATCAGCCCCAGCATTTT. It yields the protein CASSWPNQPQHF.

V gene TRBV5-6 combines with J gene TRBJ2-5, with 10 bases lining up with TRBD2. Germline V gene lookup returns CDR1 SGHDT and CDR2 YYEEEE. V dropped 3 bases and J dropped 3; count of bases not matched to a gene: 8. The CDR3 covers 16 residues. The CDR3 nucleotides are TGTGCCAGCAGCTCTGGCCTAGCGGGAGTAAAAGAGACCCAGTACTTC. Its translation: CASSSGLAGVKETQYF.

The CDR3 sequence: CASSPWDLLSAEAFF. CDR3 bases: TGTGCCAGCAGCCCCTGGGACTTACTAAGCGCTGAAGCTTTCTTT. The genes are TRBV7-9 and TRBJ1-1, with D perhaps matching TRBD1 (5 bases). This CDR3 region has 15 residues. Germline V gene sequence: CDR1 SEHNR, CDR2 FQNEAQ (reference sequence). Trimming took 5 bases from V and 6 from J, leaving 19 bases between them. The complete variable domain, with remaining parts taken from reference TRBV7-9 and TRBJ1-1, reads DTGVSQNPRHKITKRGQNVTFRCDPISEHNRLYWYRQTLGQGPEFLTYFQNEAQLEKSRLLSDRFSAERPKGSFSTLEIQRTEQGDSAMYLCASSPWDLLSAEAFFGQGTRLTVV.

The chain joins TRBV6-4 to TRBJ2-1; a weak D match, TRBD2 (6 bases). The germline V and J ends were trimmed by 6 bases and 9 bases, with 12 bases remaining between them. Germline V gene sequence: CDR1 MRHNA, CDR2 SNTAGT. This CDR3 is 12 amino acids long. The DNA of the CDR3 is TGTGCCAGCAGGCGACTAGGTGTTGAGCAGTTCTTC. Translation gives CASRRLGVEQFF.

This chain links TRBV11-3 with TRBJ2-5, with 7 bases matching TRBD2. This CDR3 spans 15 amino acids. The V segment lost 5 bases and the J segment 5 bases; nucleotides outside the gene matches: 11. Germline CDR1 and CDR2: SGHNT and YENEEA. The CDR3 reads CASSRRTSHKETQYF. The DNA of the CDR3 is TGTGCCAGCAGCCGTCGGACTAGTCATAAGGAGACCCAGTACTTC.

V usage is TRBV4-1 and J usage is TRBJ1-2; D possibly corresponds to TRBD1 (5 bases). CDR1 is MGHRA, CDR2 YSYEKL, per germline. The CDR3 covers 15 residues. Trimming took 4 bases from V and 0 from J, leaving 12 bases between them. CDR3 sequence (DNA): TGCGCCAGCAGCCTGAGCGGGGGTACTAACTATGGCTACACCTTC. Protein sequence: CASSLSGGTNYGYTF.

The chain combines TRBV3-1 (or the pseudogene TRBV3-2) with TRBJ1-6; 10 bases line up with TRBD1. V lost 3 bases, J lost 8 bases, and 1 base stayed unmatched. The CDR3 runs 14 residues. Per germline, CDR1 LGHDT and CDR2 YNNKEL (reference sequence). The CDR3 here is CASSHGTGDSPLHF. The CDR3 region has the DNA TGTGCCAGCAGCCACGGGACAGGGGATTCACCCCTCCACTTT.

This clone was detected a few times. The gene calls are TRBV5-1 and TRBJ1-5; D gene uncertain. Germline loops: CDR1 SGHRS, CDR2 YFSETQ. The CDR3 consists of 15 residues. V lost 0 bases to trimming and J lost 0 bases, with 7 bases between them. CDR3 loop: CASSLDGISNQPQHF. CDR3 DNA sequence: TGCGCCAGCAGCTTGGACGGGATTAGCAATCAGCCCCAGCATTTT. Combining the CDR3 with reference TRBV5-1 and TRBJ1-5 gives the whole variable domain KAGVTQTPRYLIKTRGQQVTLSCSPISGHRSVSWYQQTPGQGLQFLFEYFSETQRNKGNFPGRFSGRQFSNSRSEMNVSTLELGDSALYLCASSLDGISNQPQHFGDGTRLSIL.

This clone was seen more than once but under ten times. The rearrangement uses TRBV6-5 and TRBJ2-7; perhaps TRBD2 as D (6 bases). There are 16 residues in the CDR3. The germline V gene encodes CDR1 MNHEY and CDR2 SVGAGI. V was shortened by 2 bases and J by 5 bases, with 19 bases between the two germline ends. Written as DNA, the CDR3 is TGTGCCAGCAGTTACCTGCGGGGCGACGGGAAAAACGAGCAGTACTTC. Its protein is CASSYLRGDGKNEQYF.

This sequence joins TRBV2 and TRBJ1-1; no clear D gene. V was cut by 4 bases and J by 2 bases, with 5 bases left in between. The CDR3 runs to 12 residues. CDR1 is SNHLY and CDR2 is FYNNEI in the germline V gene. CDR3 sequence reads: CASSVANTEAFF. CDR3 sequence (DNA): TGTGCCAGCAGTGTGGCAAACACTGAAGCTTTCTTT.

V is TRBV18 and J is TRBJ2-7, with 15 bases fitting TRBD2. V trimming: 6 bases; J trimming: 6 bases; junction bases outside the gene matches: 9. CDR1 and CDR2 from the germline V gene are KGHSH and LQKENI. The CDR3 loop spans 16 amino acids. CDR3 sequence reads: CASSPGTSGRLGEQYF. The CDR3 DNA sequence: TGTGCCAGCTCTCCCGGGACTAGCGGGAGGCTTGGCGAGCAGTACTTC.